A single sample is the source of the 15 T cell receptor beta chains below, sequenced in a study of cytomegalovirus exposure and HLA in healthy donors. The PCR used 60 Vbeta and 13 Jbeta primers. Method: immunoSEQ multiplex PCR; TCRdb's copy keeps in-frame clones and lacks some. The data contain a few hundred thousand clones, under 80% of them singletons. The sequenced material came from PBMCs. Source of these receptors: a woman aged 30 to 39 in good health and CMV-seronegative.

This clone has a handful of counts. The gene calls are TRBV7-9 and TRBJ2-1; tentative D call: TRBD1 (6 bases). Germline V CDR1 and CDR2: SEHNR, FQNEAQ (reference sequence). The CDR3 extends over 15 amino acids. The V end lost 5 bases, the J end lost 4 bases, and 15 bases lay between the germline ends. CDR3 DNA sequence: TGTGCCAGCAGCCCCGACAGGATTGGATACAATGAGCAGTTCTTC. This gives the protein CASSPDRIGYNEQFF.

This sequence joins TRBV6-5 and TRBJ1-1, with 8 nucleotides matching TRBD1. The CDR3 is 13 residues long. The germline CDR1 and CDR2 sequences are MNHEY and SVGAGI. After removal of 6 bases from V and 5 bases from J, the junction contained 5 bases not matched to a gene. The CDR3 region has the DNA TGTGCCAGCAGATTACAGGGGGATACTGAAGCTTTCTTT. Translation gives CASRLQGDTEAFF.

This clone was picked up one time. The chain employs TRBV4-1 and TRBJ2-1; D is possibly TRBD1 (5 bases). V was pared by 4 bases and J by 5 bases, with 15 bases between. CDR1 MGHRA and CDR2 YSYEKL come from the germline V gene. There are 15 residues in the CDR3. Here the CDR3 reads CASSRTTDLHNEQFF. DNA for the CDR3: TGCGCCAGCAGCCGAACGACAGATCTTCACAATGAGCAGTTCTTC.

The CDR3 loop is CASKRPDTQYF. In DNA, the CDR3 is TGTGCCAGCAAGAGGCCAGATACGCAGTATTTT. This chain links TRBV2 with TRBJ2-3; D remains unclear. CDR1 SNHLY and CDR2 FYNNEI come from the germline V gene. The CDR3 is 11 residues long. With 7 bases removed from V and 4 bases from J, the gap between germline ends came to 6 bases.

This clone has more than one count but fewer than ten. The chain carries TRBV5-8 and TRBJ2-1; 10 bases map to TRBD1. With V trimmed by 0 bases and J by 4 bases, 7 bases remained unmatched. The CDR3 totals 17 residues. Germline CDR1 is SGHTS and CDR2 is YDEGEE. CDR3 region: CASSLAGDRGLYNEQFF. The CDR3 region has the DNA TGTGCCAGCAGCTTGGCGGGCGACAGGGGGCTGTACAATGAGCAGTTCTTC.

The chain uses TRBV10-3 and TRBJ2-7, with 9 bases aligning to TRBD2. The CDR3 runs to 15 residues. Germline-derived CDR1 and CDR2 are ENHRY and SYGVKD. J was trimmed by 4 bases and V by 10 bases; bases with no gene match: 14. The CDR3 loop reads CATNVGLAGRYEQYF. CDR3 DNA: TGTGCCACCAACGTGGGGCTAGCGGGAAGGTACGAGCAGTACTTC.

The V gene is TRBV6-5, the J gene TRBJ2-1, with 9 bases identical to TRBD2. Germline V gives CDR1 MNHEY, CDR2 SVGAGI. Germline trimming cut 8 bases from V and 5 bases from J; bases unmatched to any gene: 1. This CDR3 has 12 amino acids. The CDR3 spells CASSSGDNEQFF. The CDR3 nucleotides read TGTGCCAGCTCTAGCGGGGACAATGAGCAGTTCTTC.

V gene TRBV7-3 combines with J gene TRBJ2-5; 8 bases align to TRBD2. The CDR3 is 15 residues long. V gave up 3 bases and J gave up 2 bases; unmatched junction bases: 5. Looked up from germline, CDR1 is SGHTA and CDR2 is FQGTGA. The CDR3 coding sequence is TGTGCCAGCAGCTTTTTCGGGGGGGGACAAGAGACCCAGTACTTC. It codes for CASSFFGGGQETQYF.

The chain recombines TRBV4-2 with TRBJ2-3, with TRBD2 identical over 7 bases. CDR1 and CDR2 (germline): LGHNA, YNFKEQ. This CDR3 contains 15 residues. V lost 0 bases, J lost 5 bases, and 5 bases stayed unmatched. CDR3 sequence reads: CASSQEGGSGDTQYF. The CDR3 region has the DNA TGTGCCAGCAGCCAAGAGGGAGGGTCCGGAGATACGCAGTATTTT.

The chain couples TRBV5-4 to TRBJ2-1; TRBD1 matches 9 bases. V lost 5 bases to trimming and J lost 0 bases; unmatched junction nucleotides: 6. CDR3 length: 16 residues. Germline CDR1 SGHNT, CDR2 YYREEE (reference sequence). This chain's CDR3 is CASRTGTGSSYNEQFF. The CDR3 nucleotides are TGTGCCAGCAGAACCGGGACAGGGAGCTCCTACAATGAGCAGTTCTTC.

The V and J genes are TRBV29-1 and TRBJ2-5; possibly TRBD2 for D (6 bases). With the DNA end fitting TRBJ2-7 better, the J assignment may be wrong. The CDR3 loop spans 11 amino acids. Germline CDR1 is SQVTM and CDR2 is ANQGSEA. The CDR3 DNA reads TGCAGCAGGGCTAGCGACTACGAGCAGTACTTC. Translation gives CSRASDYEQYF.

This clone was observed a few times. The rearrangement links TRBV6-1 to TRBJ1-5, with D perhaps TRBD1 (5 bases). CDR3 length equals 12 residues. Trimming stripped 6 bases from V and 9 bases from J, with 12 bases between. Germline V gene lookup returns CDR1 MNHNS and CDR2 SASEGT. Here the CDR3 reads CASSRREGPQHF. Here the CDR3 DNA reads TGTGCCAGCAGCCGCAGGGAGGGGCCCCAGCATTTT.

The gene calls are TRBV5-1 and TRBJ2-2; 8 nucleotides line up with TRBD2. Germline V gives CDR1 SGHRS, CDR2 YFSETQ. The CDR3 consists of 16 residues. V lost 3 bases and J lost 2; bases outside the gene matches: 6. This CDR3 is CASSSLRTSNTGELFF. The CDR3, as DNA: TGCGCCAGCAGCTCTCTACGGACTAGCAACACCGGGGAGCTGTTTTTT.

J is TRBJ1-2 and V is TRBV7-9; D unresolved. The CDR3 length is 13 residues. CDR1 is SEHNR and CDR2 is FQNEAQ in the germline V gene (reference sequence). Between the trimmed V and J ends, which lost 1 base and 8 bases, there was a span of 11 bases. CDR3 residues: CASSLVGSDGYTF. CDR3 bases: TGTGCCAGCAGCTTAGTTGGGAGTGACGGCTACACCTTC.

The chain uses TRBV30 and TRBJ2-7, with a possible D match to TRBD2 (7 bases). Germline lookup yields CDR1 GTSNPN and CDR2 SVGIG (reference sequence). The CDR3 runs to 13 residues. V gave up 0 bases and J gave up 5 bases, with 11 bases separating them. The DNA of the CDR3 is TGTGCCTGGAGTGTAGGGGGGGCGGACGAGCAGTACTTC. As protein: CAWSVGGADEQYF.